These T cell receptor beta chains were read from a single sample in a study of T cell clusters in autoimmune cytopenias. TCRdb re-analyzed the multiplex PCR reads; it lists each CDR3 protein once, without DNA. The sample data list a few thousand distinct CDR3 sequences. Another study also made use of these data, one on T cell repertoires in aging, cancer and after chemotherapy.

Material: peripheral blood. These receptors were taken from a human donor in good health. Both conserved end residues are part of each CDR3. Fields, in order: J gene, V gene, clone size, CDR3 protein. For some rows the clone size is stated as once, few or many, or as a class when expanded; others skip it.

TRBJ1-1 TRBV29-1 medium-sized CSVEQFGSGSMNTEAFF
TRBJ1-4 TRBV19 medium-sized CASSIGQGEKLFF
TRBJ2-1 TRBV27 medium-sized CASTNFLLAGARNEQFF
TRBJ2-3 TRBV12-3/TRBV12-4 . CASSTGDTQYF
TRBJ1-3 TRBV18 . CASSPPLADFSRNTIYF
TRBJ2-1 TRBV11-3 medium-sized CASSPDWTSVLNSYNEQFF
TRBJ2-3 TRBV10-3 medium-sized CAIRLAGVPDTQYF
TRBJ1-2 TRBV30 medium-sized CAWSVRGMAWGYTF
TRBJ1-1 TRBV19 medium-sized CASSMVEDNTEAFF
TRBJ2-7 TRBV30 medium-sized CAWRASPHEQYF
TRBJ2-1 TRBV18 . CASSPNGANVYNEQFF
TRBJ2-2 TRBV11-3 . CASSRTPGLASIGELFF
TRBJ2-5 TRBV7-6 medium-sized CASSLDSSETQYF
TRBJ2-1 TRBV7-9 . CASSADRANYNEQFF
TRBJ1-4 TRBV5-4 . CASSSVRSKGATNEKLFF
TRBJ1-4 TRBV29-1 medium-sized CSVHQTGGDEKLFF
TRBJ2-7 TRBV19 medium-sized CASSLRTGLGYEQYF
TRBJ1-1 TRBV27 medium-sized CASSLLGTADTEAFF
TRBJ2-5 TRBV15 medium-sized CATSRDRGSGETQYF
TRBJ2-3 TRBV7-9 . CASSFRQGADTQYF
TRBJ2-7 TRBV6-1 . CASRSGFGTYEQYF
TRBJ2-3 TRBV27 . CASSFKRGSTDTQYF
TRBJ2-5 TRBV5-1 . CASSLGLAGFETQYF
TRBJ1-2 TRBV5-6 medium-sized CASSLVGGHYGYTF
TRBJ1-1 TRBV12-3/TRBV12-4 . CASKRAGGNTEAFF
TRBJ2-1 TRBV20-1 . CSARLLAGGPNGQFF
TRBJ2-7 TRBV6-5 . CASSYLGQGYEQYF
TRBJ2-1 TRBV7-2 . CASSLAFGGGRNEQFF
TRBJ2-3 TRBV15 medium-sized CATSPMASVAGSDTQYF